The 19 T cell receptor beta chains in this list originate from one sample, sequenced in a study of early T cells in non-severe SARS-CoV-2 infection. TCRdb ran MiXCR on the 5' RACE reads and lists one entry per CDR3 protein. Of 45,000 to 70,000 distinct CDR3 sequences listed, roughly 8.2% are singletons. The starting material was whole blood, obtained at baseline. These receptors all come from an adult who was a healthcare worker with PCR-confirmed SARS-CoV-2 infection or an uninfected control (not recorded which).

This chain links TRBV4-3 with TRBJ2-3; the match to TRBD2 covers 8 bases. The CDR3 is 14 amino acids. Germline V CDR1 and CDR2: LGHNA, YSLEER. J gave up 6 bases and V 4 bases, and 6 bases lay outside the gene matches. CDR3 coding DNA: TGCGCCAGCAGCCCCCAGCGGGAGTCGGATACGCAGTATTTT. It translates to CASSPQRESDTQYF.

This clonotype was picked up a small number of times. The chain recombines TRBV12-3 or TRBV12-4 with TRBJ2-5; 9 bases map to TRBD2. V shed 11 bases, J shed 5 bases, and the junction held 18 bases outside the gene matches. This CDR3 is 16 amino acids long. This chain's CDR3 is CASKYGREGPRETQYF. The CDR3 region has the DNA TGTGCCTCGAAATACGGGCGGGAGGGCCCTCGTGAGACCCAGTACTTC.

The sample holds many counts of this clonotype. This chain joins TRBV5-1 and TRBJ2-2; D is ambiguous. With 1 base removed from V and 0 bases from J, the gap between germline ends came to 10 bases. The germline V gene has CDR1 SGHRS and CDR2 YFSETQ. The CDR3 has 16 residues. Here the CDR3 reads CASSLLRASNTGELFF. The CDR3 nucleotides are TGCGCCAGCAGCTTGCTCCGGGCGTCGAACACCGGGGAGCTGTTTTTT.

Ten or more counts support this clonotype. V is TRBV20-1 and J is TRBJ2-7; 10 nucleotides line up with TRBD2. The CDR3 is 13 residues long. In germline, CDR1 is DFQATT, CDR2 SNEGSKA (reference sequence). V lost 6 bases to trimming and J lost 3 bases; unmatched junction nucleotides: 5. Written as DNA, the CDR3 is TGCAGTGCCGTAGCGGGAGGCTTCTACGAGCAGTACTTC. Its protein product is CSAVAGGFYEQYF.

V is TRBV5-4 and J is TRBJ2-1, with D possibly TRBD2 on 5 matching bases. This CDR3 is built from 13 residues. V lost 2 bases and J lost 7, with 10 bases in between. Germline lookup yields CDR1 SGHNT and CDR2 YYREEE (reference sequence). The CDR3 sequence is CASSFYTRNEQFF. As DNA, the CDR3 is TGTGCCAGCAGCTTTTACACTAGAAATGAGCAGTTCTTC.

The chain couples TRBV10-3 to TRBJ2-3; 7 bases are shared with TRBD2. CDR1 and CDR2 (germline): ENHRY, SYGVKD. The CDR3 contains 15 residues. J lost 1 base, V lost 3 bases, and 4 bases had no gene match. CDR3 sequence (DNA): TGTGCCATCAGTGATTCGGCGGGGGGCACAGATACGCAGTATTTT. Its protein product is CAISDSAGGTDTQYF.

This sequence joins TRBV7-6 and TRBJ2-2; 8 bases line up with TRBD1. The CDR3 loop spans 16 amino acids. The V gene end was trimmed by 6 bases and the J gene end by 1 base; junction bases not matched to a gene: 7. Germline V gene sequence: CDR1 SGHVS, CDR2 FNYEAQ. CDR3: CASRPTGTGNTGELFF. In nucleotides, the CDR3 is TGTGCCAGCAGACCTACCGGGACAGGGAACACCGGGGAGCTGTTTTTT.

This clonotype was detected ten times or more. This chain uses TRBV20-1 with TRBJ1-1; D might be TRBD1 (5 bases). CDR1 DFQATT and CDR2 SNEGSKA come from the germline V gene (reference sequence). This CDR3 spans 13 amino acids. V shed 6 bases and J shed 5 bases, with 16 bases lying between them. The CDR3 DNA is TGCAGTGCACCTCCGGGGCCGGGGACTGAAGCTTTCTTT. This gives the protein CSAPPGPGTEAFF.

The table lists this clonotype with a few counts. The chain combines TRBV28 with TRBJ1-2; the D gene is possibly TRBD1 (5 bases). CDR3 length: 15 amino acids. Germline V lookup: CDR1 MDHEN, CDR2 SYDVKM. The V gene lost 7 bases and the J gene lost 8 bases, with 23 bases spanning the gap. CDR3 DNA sequence: TGTGCCAGCATCCGAGCAGGGTACGGGCTCAACGGCTACACCTTC. Its protein is CASIRAGYGLNGYTF.

This clonotype was recorded many times. The chain has TRBV6-2 or TRBV6-3 and TRBJ2-3; D is perhaps TRBD1 or TRBD2 (5 bases each). Germline loops: CDR1 MNHEY, CDR2 SVGEGT. The CDR3 is 16 amino acids. V shed 2 bases and J shed 4 bases, with 16 bases lying between them. The CDR3 DNA follows: TGTGCCAGCAGTTACGGGGGAGCTATAATGGCAGATACGCAGTATTTT. This sequence encodes CASSYGGAIMADTQYF.

The genes are TRBV9 and TRBJ2-7; D possibly uses TRBD1 or TRBD2 (5 bases each). The CDR3 length is 14 residues. Germline lookup yields CDR1 SGDLS and CDR2 YYNGEE. V was cut by 0 bases and J by 3 bases, with 10 bases left in between. Here the CDR3 reads CASSVGGRNYEQYF. The DNA of the CDR3 is TGTGCCAGCAGCGTAGGGGGACGGAACTACGAGCAGTACTTC.

This clonotype was counted ten times or more. This chain uses TRBV6-5 with TRBJ2-3; TRBD2 agrees at 11 bases. Germline values: CDR1 MNHEY, CDR2 SVGAGI. CDR3 length equals 17 residues. With 3 bases clipped from V and 4 bases from J, the junction kept 9 bases outside the gene matches. This CDR3 is CASSYVRTSGSPDTQYF. The CDR3 DNA reads as TGTGCCAGCAGTTATGTCAGAACTAGCGGGAGTCCAGATACGCAGTATTTT.

There are a few counts of this clonotype. The CDR3 protein is CASSQLQGNTGELFF. The CDR3, as DNA: TGTGCCAGCAGCCAATTGCAGGGGAACACCGGGGAGCTGTTTTTT. The chain uses TRBV3-1 and TRBJ2-2; D might be TRBD1 (5 bases). Germline V gene lookup returns CDR1 LGHDT and CDR2 YNNKEL (reference sequence). CDR3 length: 15 residues. Trimming pared 2 bases from V and 1 base from J, leaving 8 bases between.

There are many counts of this clonotype. The J gene is TRBJ2-3, the V gene TRBV20-1; 11 nucleotides line up with TRBD2. The CDR3 is 15 residues long. The germline V gene has CDR1 DFQATT and CDR2 SNEGSKA (reference sequence). V was clipped by 5 bases and J by 6 bases; unmatched bases: 10. CDR3 residues: CSAVVSGRAGDTQYF. The CDR3 DNA follows: TGCAGTGCTGTAGTTAGCGGGAGGGCCGGGGATACGCAGTATTTT.

This clonotype occurred many times. The chain uses TRBV6-4 and TRBJ2-6; no clear D. The CDR3 extends over 16 amino acids. The germline V gene encodes CDR1 MRHNA and CDR2 SNTAGT. Trimming cost V 3 bases and J 0 bases, with 9 bases left between them. CDR3 DNA sequence: TGTGCCAGCAGTGAAGCAGCGAGCTCTGGGGCCAACGTCCTGACTTTC. The encoded protein is CASSEAASSGANVLTF.

This clonotype appeared a few times. The gene calls are TRBV6-2 or TRBV6-3 and TRBJ2-7; D is uncertain. The CDR3 spans 11 residues. Germline V gene sequence: CDR1 MNHEY, CDR2 SVGEGT. V lost 5 bases, J lost 3 bases, and 5 bases lay in between. Here the CDR3 DNA reads TGTGCCAGCAGTACACTCTACGAGCAGTACTTC. Its protein is CASSTLYEQYF.

The sample holds many counts of this clonotype. The rearrangement joins TRBV19 to TRBJ2-1; 16 bases match TRBD2. With V trimmed by 5 bases and J by 8 bases, 12 bases remained unmatched. CDR1 LNHDA and CDR2 SQIVND come from the germline V gene (reference sequence). The CDR3 runs to 18 residues. The CDR3 region is CASSAGTSGRAAWDEQFF. The CDR3 nucleotides read TGTGCCAGTAGTGCCGGGACTAGCGGGAGGGCGGCTTGGGATGAGCAGTTCTTC. The complete variable domain, with remaining parts taken from reference TRBV19 and TRBJ2-1, reads DGGITQSPKYLFRKEGQNVTLSCEQNLNHDAMYWYRQDPGQGLRLIYYSQIVNDFQKGDIAEGYSVSREKKESFPLTVTSAQKNPTAFYLCASSAGTSGRAAWDEQFFGPGTRLTVL.

This clonotype has just a few counts. The chain links TRBV10-1 to TRBJ2-1; D perhaps matches TRBD2 (6 bases). CDR1 and CDR2 (germline): WNHNN, SYGVQD (reference sequence). The length of the CDR3 is 17 residues. The V gene lost 4 bases and the J gene lost 1 base, with 17 bases spanning the gap. For the CDR3, the DNA is TGCGCCAGCAGTGGCGGGGTGGGGCGGTTATCCTACAATGAGCAGTTCTTC. This translates into CASSGGVGRLSYNEQFF.

This chain joins TRBV5-1 and TRBJ2-7, with D possibly called TRBD1 or TRBD2 (5 bases each). The CDR3 runs to 22 residues. The V gene's germline CDR1 is SGHRS and CDR2 YFSETQ. With 4 bases removed from V and 1 base from J, the gap between germline ends came to 36 bases. The DNA of the CDR3 is TGCGCCAGCAGCCCAACGGGACCCCGGACCGCTGTTCGTACTGCAGTGTCCTACGAGCAGTACTTC. This encodes CASSPTGPRTAVRTAVSYEQYF. The whole variable domain, filled in from reference TRBV5-1 and TRBJ2-7, reads KAGVTQTPRYLIKTRGQQVTLSCSPISGHRSVSWYQQTPGQGLQFLFEYFSETQRNKGNFPGRFSGRQFSNSRSEMNVSTLELGDSALYLCASSPTGPRTAVRTAVSYEQYFGPGTRLTVT.